The 13 T cell receptor beta chains below were found in one sample sequenced in a study of control samples from healthy donors and cancer patients. TCRdb's copy holds only in-frame clones and misses some; the assay was immunoSEQ multiplex PCR. The data show over 110,000 clones, approximately 91% seen once. The specimen was blood. All receptors derive from a woman aged 25 to 39 in good health.

The chain employs TRBV28 and TRBJ1-1; D ambiguous. The germline V gene encodes CDR1 MDHEN and CDR2 SYDVKM. Trimming cost V 2 bases and J 0 bases, with 10 bases left between them. The CDR3 length is 15 residues. CDR3 sequence: CASSLMTRMNTEAFF. CDR3 DNA: TGTGCCAGCAGTTTAATGACGAGGATGAACACTGAAGCTTTCTTT.

The genes are TRBV19 and TRBJ1-2; 9 positions agree with TRBD1. J gave up 5 bases and V 6 bases, and 13 bases lay outside the gene matches. The germline V gene has CDR1 LNHDA and CDR2 SQIVND (reference sequence). The CDR3 consists of 16 residues. The CDR3 region has the DNA TGTGCCAGTAGGCTCGGACAGGGGAATTTACTATATGGCTACACCTTC. It is translated as CASRLGQGNLLYGYTF.

This chain links TRBV11-3 with TRBJ2-1, with D perhaps matching TRBD1 or TRBD2 (5 bases each). CDR1 and CDR2 from the germline V gene are SGHNT and YENEEA. The CDR3 contains 13 residues. The V end was cut by 5 bases, the J end by 8 bases, with 13 bases between. In DNA form, the CDR3 reads TGTGCCAGCAGCGGGGCGGACTTGGATGAGCAGTTCTTC. Translated: CASSGADLDEQFF.

CDR3 DNA: TGTGCCAGCAGGCAGGGGCGAGGGAACCAGCCCCAGCATTTT. It translates to CASRQGRGNQPQHF. The chain couples TRBV2 to TRBJ1-5, with D perhaps matching TRBD1 (6 bases). The germline V and J ends were trimmed by 6 bases and 7 bases, with 16 bases remaining between them. This CDR3 region has 14 residues. The germline V gene has CDR1 SNHLY and CDR2 FYNNEI.

The chain employs TRBV7-9 and TRBJ1-2, with 8 bases aligning to TRBD1. The CDR3 length is 15 residues. V gave up 4 bases and J gave up 3 bases; unmatched junction bases: 7. Per germline, CDR1 SEHNR and CDR2 FQNEAQ (reference sequence). The CDR3 loop is CASSYPGQEDYGYTF. Written as DNA, the CDR3 is TGTGCCAGCAGCTACCCGGGACAGGAAGACTATGGCTACACCTTC.

To note about this clone: This sample includes further DNA sequences coding for the same CDR3. The chain is built from TRBV4-2 and TRBJ2-5; D unresolved. CDR1 is LGHNA, CDR2 YNFKEQ, per germline. Trimming removed 0 bases from V and 3 bases from J, with 5 bases in between. CDR3 size: 13 residues. The CDR3 loop is CASSQDLKETQYF. The CDR3 DNA sequence: TGTGCCAGCAGCCAAGATTTAAAAGAGACCCAGTACTTC.

This sequence joins TRBV7-6 and TRBJ2-3; no clear D. There are 17 residues in the CDR3. V gave up 0 bases and J gave up 4 bases, with 17 bases separating them. Germline CDR1 is SGHVS and CDR2 is FNYEAQ. The CDR3 sequence: CASSLAYQGDWPDTQYF. The CDR3 region has the DNA TGTGCCAGCAGCTTAGCCTACCAAGGTGACTGGCCAGATACGCAGTATTTT.

J is TRBJ1-2 and V is TRBV15; TRBD1 might be the D (6 bases). Trimming stripped 8 bases from V and 3 bases from J, with 19 bases between. CDR1 is LNHNV, CDR2 YYDKDF, per germline (reference sequence). CDR3 length: 15 amino acids. The CDR3 bases are TGTGCCACCCGTGGCAGTAACAGGGCACACTATGGCTACACCTTC. It translates to CATRGSNRAHYGYTF.

The V call is TRBV6-5, the J call TRBJ1-2; D call uncertain. Germline CDR1 is MNHEY and CDR2 is SVGAGI. V was cut by 7 bases and J by 2 bases, with 8 bases left in between. This CDR3 contains 12 residues. The CDR3 nucleotides read TGTGCCAGCAAAACGGGGAACTATGGCTACACCTTC. Translated: CASKTGNYGYTF.

The J gene is TRBJ2-7, the V gene TRBV14, with a tentative D call TRBD2 (6 bases). The V gene lost 0 bases and the J gene lost 9 bases, with 18 bases spanning the gap. Germline CDR1 and CDR2: SGHDN and FVKESK. The CDR3 totals 15 residues. The CDR3 is CASSQDGGMGFGQYF. Written as DNA, the CDR3 is TGTGCCAGCAGCCAAGACGGGGGAATGGGCTTCGGGCAGTACTTC.

The rearrangement joins TRBV18 to TRBJ1-2; maybe TRBD1 (6 bases). CDR1 is KGHSH, CDR2 LQKENI, per germline. The V end was cut by 2 bases, the J end by 3 bases, with 10 bases between. The CDR3 sequence is 14 residues long. This CDR3 is CASSPVTGHYGYTF. In DNA form, the CDR3 reads TGTGCCAGCTCACCAGTAACAGGGCACTATGGCTACACCTTC.

J is TRBJ1-5 and V is TRBV29-1; TRBD1 is a possible D gene (5 bases). V was shortened by 6 bases and J by 4 bases, with 13 bases between the two germline ends. This CDR3 comprises 13 residues. Germline assignment: CDR1 SQVTM and CDR2 ANQGSEA. DNA of the CDR3: TGCAGCGTACGACTGACAGAAAATCAGCCCCAGCATTTT. This sequence encodes CSVRLTENQPQHF.

This clone is a singleton in its sample. The chain carries TRBV2 and TRBJ1-1; D not resolved. The germline V gene encodes CDR1 SNHLY and CDR2 FYNNEI. The CDR3 extends over 10 amino acids. Trimming removed 6 bases from V and 11 bases from J, with 10 bases in between. The CDR3 DNA sequence: TGTGCCAGCAGAGGGAAGGGTGCTTTCTTT. This sequence encodes CASRGKGAFF.